Listed below are T cell receptor beta chains from one sample, sequenced in a study of T cell responses to AZD1222 COVID-19 vaccine. Here immunoSEQ multiplex PCR was the method, and the copy in TCRdb shows in-frame clones only, minus some. The table records about 86,000 clones, 88% of them present only once. The sample was peripheral blood, taken 28 days after the second AZD1222 dose. These receptors came from an adult who received the AZD1222 COVID-19 vaccine. CDR3s include the opening cysteine and the closing phenylalanine or tryptophan. D genes are given only for firm matches.

d_gene,v_gene,j_gene,CDR3aa
.,TRBV6-5,TRBJ1-1,CASSYWGGTEAFF
TRBD1,TRBV7-2,TRBJ1-2,CASSSGQGRYGYTF
TRBD1,TRBV6-5,TRBJ2-7,CASTEPGQGTEQYF
TRBD2,TRBV5-1,TRBJ2-1,CASSSAGGYNEQFF
.,TRBV5-8,TRBJ2-5,CASSLGRGGAMEETQYF
TRBD2,TRBV7-3,TRBJ2-2,CASSLELADPHTLNTGELFF
TRBD1,TRBV28,TRBJ2-7,CASSFRTGNEQYF
.,TRBV4-2,TRBJ1-1,CASSQDLGEGAGAFF
TRBD1,TRBV14,TRBJ1-1,CASSELPGQGNTEAFF
TRBD2,TRBV10-2,TRBJ2-1,CASSETSGSYEQFF
.,TRBV6-2/TRBV6-3,TRBJ1-5,CASSGRGAGPQHF